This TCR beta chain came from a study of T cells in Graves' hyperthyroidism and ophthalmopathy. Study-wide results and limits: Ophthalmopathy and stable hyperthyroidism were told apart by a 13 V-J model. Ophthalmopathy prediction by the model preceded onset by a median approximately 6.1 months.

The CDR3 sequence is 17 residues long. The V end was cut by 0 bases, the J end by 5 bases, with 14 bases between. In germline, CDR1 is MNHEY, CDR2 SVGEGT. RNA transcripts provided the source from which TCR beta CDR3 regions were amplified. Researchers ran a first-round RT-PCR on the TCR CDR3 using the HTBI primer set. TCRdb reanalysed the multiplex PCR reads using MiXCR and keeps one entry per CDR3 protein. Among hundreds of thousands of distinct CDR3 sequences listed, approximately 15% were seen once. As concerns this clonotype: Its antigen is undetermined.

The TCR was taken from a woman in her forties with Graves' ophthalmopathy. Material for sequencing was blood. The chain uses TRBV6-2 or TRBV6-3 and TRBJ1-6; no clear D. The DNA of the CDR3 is TGTGCCAGCAGTTACTCCCCCAATCCGAGGGATAATTCACCCCTCCACTTT. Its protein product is CASSYSPNPRDNSPLHF.